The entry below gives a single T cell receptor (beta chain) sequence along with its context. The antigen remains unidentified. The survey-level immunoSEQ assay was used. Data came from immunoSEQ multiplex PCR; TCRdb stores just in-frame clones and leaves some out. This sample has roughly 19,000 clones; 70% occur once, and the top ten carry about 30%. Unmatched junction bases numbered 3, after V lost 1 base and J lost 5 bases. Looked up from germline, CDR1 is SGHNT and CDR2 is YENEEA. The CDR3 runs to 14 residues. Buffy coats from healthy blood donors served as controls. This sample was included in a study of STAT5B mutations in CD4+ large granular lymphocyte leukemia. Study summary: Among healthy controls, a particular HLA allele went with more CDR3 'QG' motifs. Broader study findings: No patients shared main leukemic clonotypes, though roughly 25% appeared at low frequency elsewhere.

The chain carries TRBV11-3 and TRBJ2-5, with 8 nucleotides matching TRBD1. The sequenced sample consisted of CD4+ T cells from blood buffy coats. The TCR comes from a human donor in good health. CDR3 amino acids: CASSLGQGAETQYF. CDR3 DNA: TGTGCCAGCAGCTTAGGTCAGGGGGCCGAGACCCAGTACTTC.